This T cell receptor beta chain originates from a study of early T cells in non-severe SARS-CoV-2 infection. Whole-study context: Chains stayed unpaired after sequencing of bulk RNA from unsorted whole blood.

V trimming: 7 bases; J trimming: 0 bases; junction bases outside the gene matches: 9. The CDR3 spans 15 residues. Germline V CDR1 and CDR2: MNHEY, SMNVEV (reference sequence). Separate cDNA molecules each had unique molecular identifiers attached to them. TCRdb recomputed calls from the 5' RACE reads with MiXCR, one row per CDR3 protein. The sample shows around 82,000 distinct CDR3 sequences, approximately 12% of them seen only once. The rearrangement links TRBV27 to TRBJ2-7; the match to TRBD2 covers 7 bases. Sample: whole blood. This sequence originates from an adult who was a healthcare worker with PCR-confirmed SARS-CoV-2 infection or an uninfected control (not recorded which). The CDR3 protein is CASTSTSASSYEQYF. CDR3 coding DNA: TGTGCCAGCACCTCCACTAGCGCCAGCTCCTACGAGCAGTACTTC.